Following are 5 T cell receptor beta chains from one sample sequenced in a study of cytomegalovirus exposure and HLA in healthy donors. The primer mix had 60 Vbeta and 13 Jbeta primers. Sequenced by immunoSEQ multiplex PCR; TCRdb stores in-frame clones only, minus some. Seen here are 100,000 or so clones, around 84% observed once, and the top ten hold around 2%. Specimen: PBMCs. These receptors were collected from a man younger than 35 in good health and CMV-seronegative.

For this clone: Other DNA sequences from this sample encode an identical CDR3 as well. As DNA, the CDR3 is TGTGCCAGCAGCTTAACGGGGGGCACTGAAGCTTTCTTT. The encoded protein is CASSLTGGTEAFF. The rearrangement uses TRBV7-3 and TRBJ1-1; weak D call: TRBD1 (5 bases). CDR1 is SGHTA, CDR2 FQGTGA, per germline. The CDR3 runs 13 residues. Trimming pared 0 bases from V and 4 bases from J, leaving 6 bases between.

The chain combines TRBV6-1 with TRBJ1-1; unclear D gene. CDR3 length equals 12 residues. Germline CDR1 is MNHNS and CDR2 is SASEGT. V dropped 10 bases and J dropped 7 bases, with 16 bases sitting between them. Here the CDR3 DNA reads TGTGCCACCTCGTCTGGGCCAGATGAAGCTTTCTTT. Residues: CATSSGPDEAFF.

V is TRBV4-2 and J is TRBJ1-2; D is unclear. The CDR3 is made up of 13 amino acids. The germline V gene encodes CDR1 LGHNA and CDR2 YNFKEQ. V was clipped by 0 bases and J by 6 bases, with 8 bases between them. The CDR3 nucleotides are TGTGCCAGCAGCCAAGAAATCGGGGATGGCTACACCTTC. Amino acid sequence: CASSQEIGDGYTF.

J is TRBJ1-4 and V is TRBV7-6; D is unresolved. V lost 5 bases and J lost 5, with 12 bases in between. The CDR3 consists of 14 residues. Germline V gene sequence: CDR1 SGHVS, CDR2 FNYEAQ. This CDR3 is CASSLRQPNEKLFF. CDR3 nucleotide sequence: TGTGCCAGCAGCCTACGCCAACCCAATGAAAAACTGTTTTTT.

The rearrangement links TRBV30 to TRBJ1-2, with D possibly being TRBD1 (6 bases). The V gene lost 6 bases and the J gene lost 8 bases, with 19 bases spanning the gap. Germline V gene data show CDR1 as GTSNPN and CDR2 as SVGIG (reference sequence). This CDR3 contains 13 residues. As DNA, the CDR3 is TGTGCCTGCCCGGTTGGCCAGGGGACGGGCTACACCTTC. Translation: CACPVGQGTGYTF.